This T cell receptor beta chain derives from a study of human T cells and chemical hapten exposure. Study information: Minor volume differences among pooled libraries chiefly drove per-sample TCR yield variation. Study findings and constraints: As patch test score rose, PT1 expanded TCR counts tended to rise as well.

Individual cDNA molecules each carried unique molecular identifiers attached by the library. In the authors' methods: Per sample, the median was roughly 96,000 TCRs, with values from roughly 23,000 to 700,000. TCRdb reanalysed the RACE reads using MiXCR and keeps one entry per CDR3 protein. The authors' filters were not applied to this entry. This table has a few hundred thousand distinct CDR3 sequences, about 6% appearing once. This clonotype was seen a few times. Its antigen is as yet unknown. A much larger clone is a single base away; this may be a read error. Specified time point: patch test 2, 6 weeks after DPC sensitization. Indicated treatment: therapeutic diphenylcyclopropenone sensitization with weekly scalp DPC. Germline values: CDR1 MNHEY, CDR2 SVGEGT. The CDR3 contains 11 residues. V lost 5 bases, J lost 2 bases, and 4 bases lay in between.

This clonotype was sampled from a woman younger than 30 with alopecia areata. Some clones in this sample may be carry-over from other donors' samples. The chain links TRBV6-2 or TRBV6-3 to TRBJ2-7, with unresolved D. Sequenced here: whole blood, sampled in connection with sensitization to the hapten diphenylcyclopropenone (DPC). The CDR3 region is CASSRAYEQYF. The CDR3 coding sequence is TGTGCCAGCAGTCGCGCCTACGAGCAGTACTTC.